This T cell receptor beta chain was recovered during a study of cytomegalovirus exposure and HLA in healthy donors (TCRdb year 2017). Concerning the study at large: According to an earlier analysis of a few hundred of the donors, about 179 million T cells yielded some 110 million unique TCR beta sequences and about 300 Gb of sequence data. About 310 gigabases of sequencing data and tens of millions of unique TCR sequences were included in an early release covering several hundred HLA-typed donors. Of the roughly 390 genotyped donors, about 80% fell in the genetic ancestry cluster associated with self-reported Caucasian donors. The study aimed to test whether signatures of past pathogen exposure could be identified by cataloging public T cell receptors. Using immunosequencing, the study profiled T cell repertoires from 666 subjects and related those repertoires to cytomegalovirus serostatus. Along with the approximately 650-subject first cohort, a separate validation cohort of over 90 different subjects was used. To predict cytomegalovirus infection status, the study combined high-throughput TCR immunosequencing, statistical association of individual TCRs with disease status, and machine learning. A later analysis re-examined previously published TCR beta repertoires from more than 650 donors and added high-resolution HLA genotyping to investigate patterns of TCR occurrence. The later analysis used no new phenotypic data to find candidate immune exposures, relying instead on TCR beta sequences and their occurrence across donors. An earlier analysis of 587 of the donors used high-throughput TCR beta sequencing to judge whether each TCR beta V gene segment behaved as functional or pseudogenic. Donor age, sex, ethnicity and CMV serostatus were collected together with the repertoire data. Genome-wide SNP genotypes for about 60% of the 666 donors were used in a later genetic analysis, which treated that subset as a discovery cohort. Every repertoire in the discovery cohort had been generated on one and the same sequencing platform. Both class I and class II loci were covered by HLA typing, at four-digit resolution. Typing coverage varied by locus: roughly 620-640 donors for A, B, C, DRB1 and DQB1; under 550 for DQA1; nearly 610 for DPA1; roughly 450 for DPB1. Because of strong linkage in the cohort, 5 or 6 DR-DQ haplotypes were treated as single units for association and clustering. On average, about 240,000 unique TCR beta nucleotide sequences were sequenced per donor among fewer than 500 genotyped donors of the cohort, with roughly 18% of those sequences being non-productive. Points the paper makes about the study in general: Only TCR beta chains were sequenced in this cohort, and the absence of alpha or paired-chain data limited detectable features. Because the 87-base-pair reads could not distinguish some IMGT-functional V segments, including TRBV6-2 and TRBV6-3, those segments were excluded. Presence/absence analyses assumed roughly uniform sequencing depth across donors, an assumption that may not hold. Linkage disequilibrium might explain the correlated functional status among segregating V segments, but an unknown experimental factor could not be excluded. A further reported finding was that TCR beta sequences accurately predicted the HLA-A and HLA-B alleles for most subjects in the first cohort. At a false discovery rate of 0.05, a later analysis linked 16,000 or so TCR beta sequences to specific HLA alleles. While some public TCRs were present in many individuals, most TCR sequences turned up only very rarely across donors. The classifier was reported to diagnose cytomegalovirus status with high specificity and sensitivity in both the original and validation cohorts. In a later analysis, most CMV-associated TCR beta chains were found to appear HLA-restricted, with HLA associations seemingly driven largely by CMV exposure. A later genetic analysis associated a missense DCLRE1C variant with V-gene and J-gene trimming of TCR beta chains, and an independent cohort replicated the association. In a later analysis, TCR association rates were found to vary across HLA loci, with the most associated TCRs seen for DRB1 alleles and the fewest for HLA-C alleles. About 15 rarely observed V segments, including chromosome 9 orphons, were excluded from the earlier analysis of a few hundred of the donors because counts were too low. When HLA alleles, especially DR and DQ, strongly co-occurred, TCR associations were difficult to assign to individual alleles. The only immune exposure information available for the cohort was CMV serostatus. In a later genetic analysis, fewer N-insertions in productive TCRs were reported among donors in an Asian-associated ancestry cluster than the 666-donor mean. In a later analysis, HLA-associated TCR beta chains were found to be more clonally expanded and to have lower generation probabilities than equally common non-associated chains. Because some donors lacked HLA typing at each locus, the association tests relied only on the typed subset. A cluster of highly shared sequence variants was judged likely to be a technical artifact of the sequencing pipeline. The authors suggested that the approach could potentially be extended to other disease states and immunological phenotypes. Three of the identified cytomegalovirus-associated TCR beta chains were confirmed in vitro to be specific for cytomegalovirus antigens. Broadly in line with IMGT annotations, most TCR beta V segments showed up in productive rearrangements about 90% or about 30% of the time in an earlier analysis of several hundred of the donors. In a later analysis, several top co-occurrence clusters were reported to appear linked to parvovirus B19, influenza, CMV and Epstein-Barr virus. The study listed approximately 150 TCR beta chains as associated with cytomegalovirus.

The cohort consisted of some 730 healthy bone marrow donors. At the time of sampling, all cohort members were nominally healthy, though unrecorded immune exposures were likely present. The donor tested CMV seronegative, placing the donor among the 350 or so seronegative members of the cohort. Each donor provided a peripheral blood sample, and peripheral blood mononuclear cells were used for TCR beta sequencing. Genomic DNA extraction from the blood cell samples was performed with the Qiagen DNeasy Blood Extraction Kit. Trimming accounts for 4 bases at V and 6 bases at J, while the number of junction bases matched to no gene is 6. The CDR3 numbers 15 residues from cysteine through phenylalanine. Only the CDR3 DNA stays, 45 bases, in frame from base 1. Looking up the germline V gene (reference sequence) yields CDR1 SGHNT and CDR2 YYREEE. With respect to this clone: Its recognized antigen is unknown. Base qualities were left out, and no much larger clone turns up one base away.

Preparation of the library involved the immunoSEQ multiplex PCR assay. A mixture of 60 forward primers for TCR Vbeta segments and 13 reverse primers for TCR Jbeta segments was used in the multiplex PCR. A multiplex PCR assay on genomic DNA amplified the CDR3 region of rearranged TCR beta genes. The amplified TCR beta libraries were sequenced on the Illumina HiSeq System as 87-base-pair reads. On the authors' methods: A later analysis counted about 80 million unique TCR beta chains across the 650 to 700 repertoires, and 10 million to 11 million of these chains were shared by at least two donors. Raw reads were error-corrected and collapsed into unique sequences with a nearest-neighbor algorithm that merged closely related sequences to remove PCR and sequencing errors. Alignment of CDR3 sequences to IMGT reference sequences was used to assign V, D and J gene segments. For a sequence to be retained, a match of at least six nucleotides was required to both a V gene segment and a J gene segment. A rearrangement was called productive if the CDR3 had no stop codons and remained in frame with V and J, and every other rearrangement was called non-productive. CDR3 was defined according to IMGT convention as the region running from the second conserved V-encoded cysteine to the conserved J-encoded phenylalanine. In an earlier analysis of 550 to 650 of the donors, sequences lacking an unambiguous match to a single V gene segment were excluded. In an earlier analysis of several hundred of the donors, V segments were called functional above 56.7% productive rearrangements and were called segregating when the between-donor standard deviation exceeded 5%. A statistical classification framework was developed to diagnose cytomegalovirus status using the catalog of TCR beta chain sequences. In a later analysis, TCR nucleotide sequences were compared against IMGT/GENE-DB human TR gene sequences so that V and J genes could be assigned. A later analysis assigned CDR3 sequences and most-parsimonious VDJ recombination scenarios with the TCRdist pipeline. In a later analysis, every TCR beta chain was defined by the combination of its CDR3 amino acid sequence and its V-gene family, and reads without a unique V-gene family were dropped. In a later analysis, approximately 590 highly shared, low-generation-probability nucleotide sequences were removed to address suspected cross-contamination and a sequencing artifact. A later analysis calculated a clonal expansion index for each public chain from normalized within-repertoire ranks of inferred template counts. In a later analysis, generation probabilities were computed using a VDJ recombination model fitted to out-of-frame rearrangements, and the results were checked against IGoR. In a later analysis, hypergeometric tests were used to score TCR-TCR, TCR-HLA and TCR-CMV co-occurrence, with a repertoire-size bias correction applied to TCR pairs. False discovery rates were estimated in a later analysis by permuting HLA or CMV assignments 20 times. A later analysis grouped co-occurring TCRs with DBSCAN, adding TCRdist sequence similarity when clustering within HLA-allele-positive subsets. Co-occurrence clustering excluded repertoires with fewer than 30,000 or more than 120,000 public chains, plus five with anomalous nucleotide sharing. What TCRdb holds here is the immuneACCESS table cut down to in-frame rearrangements. Part of the clones is not present; checked against another copy, under half of the missing clones reflect an unresolved V gene, and the others are unexplained. The DNA was the basis for D and trimming; V, J and clone size are from that table. The sample records some 160,000 clones, less than 90% of which are singletons. 2.5% of the sample is held by the ten biggest clonotypes.

The sequenced sample consisted of PBMCs. This receptor was obtained from a boy aged 2 to 10 in good health and CMV-seronegative. The V and J genes are TRBV5-4 and TRBJ2-3; 12 bases in the middle match TRBD2. The CDR3 corresponds to CASSLAGGRWDTQYF. The bases are TGTGCCAGCAGCCTAGCGGGGGGGCGGTGGGATACGCAGTATTTT.